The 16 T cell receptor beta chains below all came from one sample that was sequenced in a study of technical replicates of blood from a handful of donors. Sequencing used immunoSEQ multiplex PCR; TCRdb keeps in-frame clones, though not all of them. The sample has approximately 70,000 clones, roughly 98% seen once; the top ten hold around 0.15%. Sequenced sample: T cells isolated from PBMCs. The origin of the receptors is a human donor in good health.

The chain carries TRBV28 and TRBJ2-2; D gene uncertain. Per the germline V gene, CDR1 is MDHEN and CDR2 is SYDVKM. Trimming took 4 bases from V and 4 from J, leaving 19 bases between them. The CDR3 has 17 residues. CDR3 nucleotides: TGTGCCAGCAGTTATCCCCGCAGTCTACAGTCCACCGGGGAGCTGTTTTTT. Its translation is CASSYPRSLQSTGELFF.

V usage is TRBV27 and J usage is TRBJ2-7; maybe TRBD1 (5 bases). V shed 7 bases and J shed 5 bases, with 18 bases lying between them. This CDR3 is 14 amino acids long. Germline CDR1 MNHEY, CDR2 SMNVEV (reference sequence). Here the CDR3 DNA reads TGTGCCAGCAAGAATATCGGGTCAGGGCACGAGCAGTACTTC. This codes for CASKNIGSGHEQYF.

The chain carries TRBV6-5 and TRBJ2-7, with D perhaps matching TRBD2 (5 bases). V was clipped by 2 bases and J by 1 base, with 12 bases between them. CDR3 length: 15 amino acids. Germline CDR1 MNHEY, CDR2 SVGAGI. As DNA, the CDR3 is TGTGCCAGCAGTTACATCGGGGTATCATCCTACGAGCAGTACTTC. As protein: CASSYIGVSSYEQYF.

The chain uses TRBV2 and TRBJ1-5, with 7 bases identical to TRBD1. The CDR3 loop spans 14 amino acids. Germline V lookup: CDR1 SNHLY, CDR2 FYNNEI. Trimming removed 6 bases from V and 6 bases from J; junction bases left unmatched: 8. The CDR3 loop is CASSVTGLRQPQHF. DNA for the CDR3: TGTGCCAGCAGCGTGACAGGGTTGCGTCAGCCCCAGCATTTT.

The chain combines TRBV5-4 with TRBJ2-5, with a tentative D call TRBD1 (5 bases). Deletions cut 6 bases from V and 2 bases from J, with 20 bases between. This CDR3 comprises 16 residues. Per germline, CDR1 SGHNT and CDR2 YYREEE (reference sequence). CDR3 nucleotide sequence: TGTGCCAGCACCTTATACCCAGGCAGGGCGCAAGAGACCCAGTACTTC. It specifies CASTLYPGRAQETQYF.

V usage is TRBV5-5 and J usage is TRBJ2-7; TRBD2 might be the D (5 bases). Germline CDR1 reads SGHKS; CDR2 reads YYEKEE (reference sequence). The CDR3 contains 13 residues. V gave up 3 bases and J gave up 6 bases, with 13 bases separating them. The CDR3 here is CASSSSGLREQYF. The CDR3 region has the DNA TGTGCCAGCAGCTCTTCAGGACTCCGCGAGCAGTACTTC.

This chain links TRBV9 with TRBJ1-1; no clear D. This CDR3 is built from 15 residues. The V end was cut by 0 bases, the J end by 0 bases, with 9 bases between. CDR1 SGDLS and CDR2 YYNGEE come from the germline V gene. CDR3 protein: CASSVGQNLNTEAFF. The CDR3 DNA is TGTGCCAGCAGCGTAGGGCAGAACCTGAACACTGAAGCTTTCTTT.

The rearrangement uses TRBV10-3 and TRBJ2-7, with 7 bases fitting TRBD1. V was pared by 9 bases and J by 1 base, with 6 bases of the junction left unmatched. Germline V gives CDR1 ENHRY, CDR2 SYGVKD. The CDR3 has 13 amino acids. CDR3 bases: TGTGCCATAGGACAGGATGTTTCCTACGAGCAGTACTTC. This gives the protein CAIGQDVSYEQYF.

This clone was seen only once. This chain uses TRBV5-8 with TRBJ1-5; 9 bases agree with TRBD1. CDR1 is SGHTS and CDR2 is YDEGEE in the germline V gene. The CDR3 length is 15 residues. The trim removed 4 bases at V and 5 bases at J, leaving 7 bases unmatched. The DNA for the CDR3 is TGTGCCAGCAGCCCCCGGGACAGGGTATATCAGCCCCAGCATTTT. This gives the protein CASSPRDRVYQPQHF.

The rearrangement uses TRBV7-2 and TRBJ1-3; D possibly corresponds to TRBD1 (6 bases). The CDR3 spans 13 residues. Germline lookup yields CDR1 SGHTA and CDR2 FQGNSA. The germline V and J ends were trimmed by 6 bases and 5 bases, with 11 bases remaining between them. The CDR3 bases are TGTGCCAGCAGGGAGGGGGGGAGAAACACCATATATTTT. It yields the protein CASREGGRNTIYF.

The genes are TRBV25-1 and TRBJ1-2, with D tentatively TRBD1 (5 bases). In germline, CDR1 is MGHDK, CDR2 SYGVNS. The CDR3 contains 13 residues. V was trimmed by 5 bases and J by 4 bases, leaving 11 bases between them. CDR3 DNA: TGTGCCAGCAGTAAAGGGGCAGGCTATGGCTACACCTTC. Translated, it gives CASSKGAGYGYTF.

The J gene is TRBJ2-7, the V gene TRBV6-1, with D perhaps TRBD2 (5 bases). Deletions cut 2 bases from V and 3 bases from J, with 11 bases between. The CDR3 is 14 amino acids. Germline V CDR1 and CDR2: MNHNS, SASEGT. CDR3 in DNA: TGTGCCAGCAGTGAAAGAGGGCCGCACTACGAGCAGTACTTC. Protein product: CASSERGPHYEQYF.

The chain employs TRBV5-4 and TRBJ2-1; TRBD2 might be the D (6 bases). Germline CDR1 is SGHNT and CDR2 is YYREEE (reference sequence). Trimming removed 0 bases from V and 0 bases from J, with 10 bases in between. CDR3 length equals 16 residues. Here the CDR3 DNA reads TGTGCCAGCAGCTTGGCAGGACTATCCTCCTACAATGAGCAGTTCTTC. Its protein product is CASSLAGLSSYNEQFF. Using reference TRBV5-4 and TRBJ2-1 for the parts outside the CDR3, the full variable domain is ETGVTQSPTHLIKTRGQQVTLRCSSQSGHNTVSWYQQALGQGPQFIFQYYREEENGRGNFPPRFSGLQFPNYSSELNVNALELDDSALYLCASSLAGLSSYNEQFFGPGTRLTVL.

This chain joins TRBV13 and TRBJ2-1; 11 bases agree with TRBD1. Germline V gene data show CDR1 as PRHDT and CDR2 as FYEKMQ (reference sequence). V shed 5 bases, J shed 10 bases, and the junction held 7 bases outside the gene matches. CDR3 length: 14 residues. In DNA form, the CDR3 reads TGTGCCAGCAGCCCCCGGACAGGGGGCGCGGAGCAGTTCTTC. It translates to CASSPRTGGAEQFF.

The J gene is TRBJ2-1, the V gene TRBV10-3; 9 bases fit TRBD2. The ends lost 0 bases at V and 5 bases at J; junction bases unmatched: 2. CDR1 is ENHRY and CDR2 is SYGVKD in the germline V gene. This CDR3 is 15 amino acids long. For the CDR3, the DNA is TGTGCCATCAGTGAGTCGGGACTAGCCCACAATGAGCAGTTCTTC. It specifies CAISESGLAHNEQFF.

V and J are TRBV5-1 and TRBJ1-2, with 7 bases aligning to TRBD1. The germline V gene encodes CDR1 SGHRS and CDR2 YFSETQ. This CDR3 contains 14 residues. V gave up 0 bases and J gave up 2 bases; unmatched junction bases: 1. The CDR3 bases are TGCGCCAGCAGCTTGGCCAGGGGGAACTATGGCTACACCTTC. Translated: CASSLARGNYGYTF.